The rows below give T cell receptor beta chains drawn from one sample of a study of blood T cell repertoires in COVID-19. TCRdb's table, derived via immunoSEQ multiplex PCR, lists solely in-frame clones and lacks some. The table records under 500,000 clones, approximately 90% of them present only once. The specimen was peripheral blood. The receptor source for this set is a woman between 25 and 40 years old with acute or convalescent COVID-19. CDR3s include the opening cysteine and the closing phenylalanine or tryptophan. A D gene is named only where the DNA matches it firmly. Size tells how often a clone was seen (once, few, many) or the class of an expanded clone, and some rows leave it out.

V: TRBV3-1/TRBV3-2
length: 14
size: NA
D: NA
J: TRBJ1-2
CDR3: CASSPGRRLGGYTF
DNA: TGTGCCAGCAGCCCCGGGAGACGACTCGGTGGCTACACCTTC

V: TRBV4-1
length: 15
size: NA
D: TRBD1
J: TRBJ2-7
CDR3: CASSQKGQGIGEQYF
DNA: TGCGCCAGCAGCCAAAAGGGACAGGGTATAGGCGAGCAGTACTTC

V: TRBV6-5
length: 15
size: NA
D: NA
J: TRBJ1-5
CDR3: CATKKQDNSNQPQHF
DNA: TGTGCCACTAAGAAACAGGATAATAGCAATCAGCCCCAGCATTTT

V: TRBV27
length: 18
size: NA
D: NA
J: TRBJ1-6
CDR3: CASSLYRVGGKEDSPLHF
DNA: TGTGCCAGCAGTTTATACCGAGTGGGGGGTAAGGAGGATTCACCCCTCCACTTT

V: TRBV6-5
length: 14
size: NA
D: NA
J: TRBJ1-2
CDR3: CASITRGWFDGYTF
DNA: TGTGCCAGCATAACCAGGGGATGGTTTGATGGCTACACCTTC

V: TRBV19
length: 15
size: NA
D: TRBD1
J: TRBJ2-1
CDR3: CASSIAGQGYNEQFF
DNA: TGTGCCAGTAGTATCGCGGGACAGGGGTACAATGAGCAGTTCTTC

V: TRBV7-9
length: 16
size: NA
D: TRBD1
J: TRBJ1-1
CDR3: CASSPSDRGGNTEAFF
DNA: TGTGCCAGCAGCCCATCTGACAGGGGAGGCAACACTGAAGCTTTCTTT

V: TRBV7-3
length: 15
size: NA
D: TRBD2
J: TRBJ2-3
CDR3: CASSLSLAPTDTQYF
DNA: TGTGCCAGCAGCTTATCACTAGCGCCCACAGATACGCAGTATTTT

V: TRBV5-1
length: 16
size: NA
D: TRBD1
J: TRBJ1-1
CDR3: CASSLTGGLRNTEAFF
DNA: TGCGCCAGCAGCTTGACAGGGGGCCTTCGGAACACTGAAGCTTTCTTT

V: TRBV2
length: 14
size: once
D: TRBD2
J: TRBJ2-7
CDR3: CASRTGTSGYEQYF
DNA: TGTGCCAGCAGAACCGGGACTAGCGGATACGAGCAGTACTTC

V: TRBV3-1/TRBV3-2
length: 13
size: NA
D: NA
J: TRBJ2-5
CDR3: CASSGRGKETQYF
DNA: TGTGCCAGCAGCGGAAGGGGGAAAGAGACCCAGTACTTC

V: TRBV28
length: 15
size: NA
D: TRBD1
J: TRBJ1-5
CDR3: CASTHGTGGGQPQHF
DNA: TGTGCCAGCACCCACGGGACAGGGGGAGGTCAGCCCCAGCATTTT

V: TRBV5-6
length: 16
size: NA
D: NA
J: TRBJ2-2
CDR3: CASSPLDREGTGELFF
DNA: TGTGCCAGCAGCCCCTTGGACAGGGAGGGAACCGGGGAGCTGTTTTTT

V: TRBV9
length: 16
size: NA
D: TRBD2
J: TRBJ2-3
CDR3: CASSGTQRGSTDTQYF
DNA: TGTGCCAGCAGCGGTACCCAGCGGGGGAGCACAGATACGCAGTATTTT

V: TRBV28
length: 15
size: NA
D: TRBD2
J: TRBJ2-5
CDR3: CASSHPGTSGETQYF
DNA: TGTGCCAGCAGTCACCCGGGGACTAGCGGGGAGACCCAGTACTTC

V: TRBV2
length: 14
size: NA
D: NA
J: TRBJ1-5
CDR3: CASTLGGAAQPQHF
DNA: TGTGCCAGCACCCTAGGGGGGGCTGCTCAGCCCCAGCATTTT

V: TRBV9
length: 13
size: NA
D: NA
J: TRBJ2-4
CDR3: CASSAISGDIQYF
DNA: TGTGCCAGCAGTGCTATATCCGGGGACATTCAGTACTTC

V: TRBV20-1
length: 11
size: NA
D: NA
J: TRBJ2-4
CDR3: CSGESKNIQYF
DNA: TGCAGTGGAGAGTCCAAAAACATTCAGTACTTC

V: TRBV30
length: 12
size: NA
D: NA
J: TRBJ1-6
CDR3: CAWRAGNSPLHF
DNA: TGTGCCTGGAGAGCGGGTAATTCACCCCTCCACTTT

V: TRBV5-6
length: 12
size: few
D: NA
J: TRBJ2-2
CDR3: CASSLLIGELFF
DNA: TGTGCCAGCAGCCTACTGATCGGGGAGCTGTTTTTT

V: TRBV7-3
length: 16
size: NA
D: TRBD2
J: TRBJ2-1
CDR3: CASRPDGGASYNEQFF
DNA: TGTGCCAGCAGACCCGACGGGGGGGCCTCCTACAATGAGCAGTTCTTC

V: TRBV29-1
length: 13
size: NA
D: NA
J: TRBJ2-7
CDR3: CSIFAGQSYEQYF
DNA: TGCAGCATCTTCGCAGGGCAGAGCTACGAGCAGTACTTC

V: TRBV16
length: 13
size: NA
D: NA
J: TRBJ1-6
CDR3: CASTSPPDSPLHF
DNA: TGTGCCAGTACTTCGCCCCCGGATTCACCCCTCCACTTT

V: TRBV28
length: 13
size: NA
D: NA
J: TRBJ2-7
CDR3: CATEEGQTYEQYF
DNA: TGTGCCACCGAGGAGGGACAGACCTACGAGCAGTACTTC

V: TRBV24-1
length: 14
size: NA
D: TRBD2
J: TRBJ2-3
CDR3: CATGKRGATDTQYF
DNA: TGTGCCACCGGAAAGCGGGGGGCAACAGATACGCAGTATTTT

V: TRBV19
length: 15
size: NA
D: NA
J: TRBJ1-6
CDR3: CASKDLSTYNSPLHF
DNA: TGTGCAAGTAAGGACTTGAGTACCTATAATTCACCCCTCCACTTT

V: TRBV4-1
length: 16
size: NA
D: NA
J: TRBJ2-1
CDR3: CASSQAPPSSYNEQFF
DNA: TGCGCCAGCAGCCAAGCGCCACCCAGCTCCTACAATGAGCAGTTCTTC

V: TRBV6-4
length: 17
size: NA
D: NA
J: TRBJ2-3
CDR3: CASSDTKDECGTDTQYF
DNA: TGTGCCAGCAGTGATACTAAAGACGAGTGTGGCACAGATACGCAGTATTTT

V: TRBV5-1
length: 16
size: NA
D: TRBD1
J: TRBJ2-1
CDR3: CASSGGGTGEYNEQFF
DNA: TGCGCCAGCAGCGGGGGAGGGACAGGGGAATACAATGAGCAGTTCTTC